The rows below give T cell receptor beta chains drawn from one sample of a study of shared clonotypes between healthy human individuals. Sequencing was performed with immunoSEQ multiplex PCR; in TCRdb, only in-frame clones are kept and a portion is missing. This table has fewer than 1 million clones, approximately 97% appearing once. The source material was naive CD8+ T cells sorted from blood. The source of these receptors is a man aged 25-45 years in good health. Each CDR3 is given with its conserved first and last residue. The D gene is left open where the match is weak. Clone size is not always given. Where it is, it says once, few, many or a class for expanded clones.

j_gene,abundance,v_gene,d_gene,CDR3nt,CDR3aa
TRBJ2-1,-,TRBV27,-,TGTGCCACCGCCCCCACAGGCAATGAGCAGTTCTTC,CATAPTGNEQFF
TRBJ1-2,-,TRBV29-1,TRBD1,TGCAGCCCAAGGGACAGAAACTATGGCTACACCTTC,CSPRDRNYGYTF
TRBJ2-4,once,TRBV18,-,TGTGCCAGCTCACCCGGGGAATTAACGCAGCGGGAAAACATTCAGTACTTC,CASSPGELTQRENIQYF
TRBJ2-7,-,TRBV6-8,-,TGTGCCAGCAGTTATGAGGGGTTAGGGGATTTAAGGTACGAGCAGTACTTC,CASSYEGLGDLRYEQYF
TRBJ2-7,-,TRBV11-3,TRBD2,TGTGCCAGCAGCTTAACGCGGGGGGAGCAGTACTTC,CASSLTRGEQYF
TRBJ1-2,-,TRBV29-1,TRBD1,TGCAGCGTCAATCCGGGACAGGGGAACTATGGCTACACCTTC,CSVNPGQGNYGYTF
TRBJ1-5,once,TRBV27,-,TGTGCCAGCAGTTTATCACCTCAATCTGGACCCTTGCCCCAGCATTTT,CASSLSPQSGPLPQHF
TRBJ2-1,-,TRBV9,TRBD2,TGTGCCAGCAGCGCTCTAGCGGGAGGGCATGTTAGCTCCTACAATGAGCAGTTCTTC,CASSALAGGHVSSYNEQFF
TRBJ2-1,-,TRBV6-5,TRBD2,TGTGCCAGCAGTCGACTAGCGGGAGGGAAGGATGAGCAGTTCTTC,CASSRLAGGKDEQFF
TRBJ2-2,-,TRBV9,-,TGTGCCAGCAGCACTAATACAAGACACGAGAACACCGGGGAGCTGTTTTTT,CASSTNTRHENTGELFF
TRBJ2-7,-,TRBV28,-,TGTGCCAGCAGCTACACAATTGAATACGAGCAGTACTTC,CASSYTIEYEQYF
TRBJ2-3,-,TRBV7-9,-,TGTGCCAGCAGCCTTAATTCGCACCGGGACATGGCCACAGATACGCAGTATTTT,CASSLNSHRDMATDTQYF
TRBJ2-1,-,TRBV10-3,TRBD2,TGTGCCATCAGTGAGCCTCTAGCGGGCTCCTACAATGAGCAGTTCTTC,CAISEPLAGSYNEQFF
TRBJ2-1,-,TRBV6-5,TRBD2,TGTGCCAGCACCCCCCGGGGACTAGGGAATGAGCAGTTCTTC,CASTPRGLGNEQFF
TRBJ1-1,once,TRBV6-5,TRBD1,TGTGCCAGCAGAGGGACAGCCCGTCATGAAGCTTTCTTT,CASRGTARHEAFF
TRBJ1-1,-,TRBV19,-,TGTGCCAGTAGCTCACAGACGGATGGGAACACTGAAGCTTTCTTT,CASSSQTDGNTEAFF
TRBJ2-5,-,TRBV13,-,TGTGCCAGCAGCTTAGGACCCTGGCGGACCACCCAGTACTTC,CASSLGPWRTTQYF
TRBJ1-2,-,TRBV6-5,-,TGTGCCAGCAGTTACGGGGGCCCAAACTATGGCTACACCTTC,CASSYGGPNYGYTF
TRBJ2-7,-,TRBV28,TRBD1,TGTGCCAGCAGTTTGGTCCAGGGGGCACACGAGCAGTACTTC,CASSLVQGAHEQYF
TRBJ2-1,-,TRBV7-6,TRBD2,TGTGCCAGCAGCCCAGGACTAGCGGCATACAATGAGCAGTTCTTC,CASSPGLAAYNEQFF
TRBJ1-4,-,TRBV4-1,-,TGCGCCAGCAGCCTCGAAGAGGGGGGTCTTAATGAAAAACTGTTTTTT,CASSLEEGGLNEKLFF
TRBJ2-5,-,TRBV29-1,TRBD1,TGCAGCGTGGGGGCGACAGGGGGCCTGGGATTAGGAGAGACCCAGTACTTC,CSVGATGGLGLGETQYF
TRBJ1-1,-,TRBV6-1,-,TGTGCCAGCAGTCCCTATACAAGCATGAACACTGAAGCTTTCTTT,CASSPYTSMNTEAFF
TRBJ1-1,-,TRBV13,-,TGTGCCAGCACCCTAGAGTCCGGGCATGAAGCTTTCTTT,CASTLESGHEAFF
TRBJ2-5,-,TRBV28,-,TGTGCCAGCAGCCCAGGACAGTACCAAGAGACCCAGTACTTC,CASSPGQYQETQYF
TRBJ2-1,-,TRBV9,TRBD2,TGTGCCAGCAGCGTACGACTAGCGGGGGCCCATGAGCAGTTCTTC,CASSVRLAGAHEQFF
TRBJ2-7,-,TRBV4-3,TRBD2,TGCGCCAGCAGCCAAGATTGGGTCATGCGGGAGTCCCCCTACGAGCAGTACTTC,CASSQDWVMRESPYEQYF
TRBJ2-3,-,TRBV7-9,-,TGTGCCAGCAGCACTTCCCAGGGGGGGGTGATAGATACGCAGTATTTT,CASSTSQGGVIDTQYF
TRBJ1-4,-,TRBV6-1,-,TGTGCCAGCAGTGAATGGGTTAAAATGAATGAAAAACTGTTTTTT,CASSEWVKMNEKLFF
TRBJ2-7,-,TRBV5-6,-,TGTGCCAGCAGCTCGGGCGATAGTCCCTACGAGCAGTACTTC,CASSSGDSPYEQYF
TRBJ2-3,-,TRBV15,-,TGTGCCACCAGCAACCGACGGGATCTCACAGATACGCAGTATTTT,CATSNRRDLTDTQYF
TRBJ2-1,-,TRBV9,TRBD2,TGTGCCAGCAGCGTAGGCCCTCGGGCGGGACTAGGATACAATGAGCAGTTCTTC,CASSVGPRAGLGYNEQFF
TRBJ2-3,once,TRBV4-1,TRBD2,TGCGCCAGCAGCCAGGCAGGTGGGGAAGCGGGAGGGGTCGAGGATACGCAGTATTTT,CASSQAGGEAGGVEDTQYF
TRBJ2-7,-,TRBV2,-,TGTGCCAGCAGGGGGACGCGTTACGAGCAGTACTTC,CASRGTRYEQYF
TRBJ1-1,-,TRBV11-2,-,TGTGCCAGCAGCTTAGGAGGGGAGGTGACTGAAGCTTTCTTT,CASSLGGEVTEAFF
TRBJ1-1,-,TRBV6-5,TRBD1,TGTGCCAGCAGTTCACAGGGGACCACTGAAGCTTTCTTT,CASSSQGTTEAFF
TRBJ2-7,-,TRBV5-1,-,TGCGCCAGCAGCTCGACACTGAGCTACGAGCAGTACTTC,CASSSTLSYEQYF
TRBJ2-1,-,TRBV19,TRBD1,TGTGCCAGTAGTATCGGGACAGTGACCTACAATGAGCAGTTCTTC,CASSIGTVTYNEQFF
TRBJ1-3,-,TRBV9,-,TGTGCCAGCAGCGAACTGGGAAACACCATATATTTT,CASSELGNTIYF
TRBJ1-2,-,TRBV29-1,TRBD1,TGCAGCGTTGTGGGGACAGGGGAGTACTATGGCTACACCTTC,CSVVGTGEYYGYTF
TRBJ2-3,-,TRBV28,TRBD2,TGTGCCAGCAGTTTAGGGGAGGGCCGTATAGATACGCAGTATTTT,CASSLGEGRIDTQYF
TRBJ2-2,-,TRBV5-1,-,TGCGCCAGCAGCTTGGCCGGAGGACGGGGGGAGCTGTTTTTT,CASSLAGGRGELFF
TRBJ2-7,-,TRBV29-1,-,TGCAGCGTTTCCTCAAACTCCTACGAGCAGTACTTC,CSVSSNSYEQYF
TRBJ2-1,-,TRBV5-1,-,-,CASSLAGTSGQIHNEQFF
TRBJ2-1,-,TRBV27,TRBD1,TGTGCCAGCAGTGGGTCGGGACAGGGGTCGAGCTCCTACAATGAGCAGTTCTTC,CASSGSGQGSSSYNEQFF
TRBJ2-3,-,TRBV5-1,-,TGCGCCAGCAGCCTTGGGGATACGCAGTATTTT,CASSLGDTQYF
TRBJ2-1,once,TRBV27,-,TGTGCCAGCAGTTTATCGGTTGAGGGGTATGAGCAGTTCTTC,CASSLSVEGYEQFF
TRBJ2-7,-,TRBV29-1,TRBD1,TGCAGCGTTGTAGGGGACAGGGGTTACGAGCAGTACTTC,CSVVGDRGYEQYF
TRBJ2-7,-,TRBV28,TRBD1,TGTGCCAGCAGTTTATTAGTCCGGACAGGGGCTGTCTACGAGCAGTACTTC,CASSLLVRTGAVYEQYF
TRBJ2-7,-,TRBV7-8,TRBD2,TGTGCCAGCAGCTTAGTGGGAGCGGGAGGGCCCCAAAGGATCTCCTACGAGCAGTACTTC,CASSLVGAGGPQRISYEQYF
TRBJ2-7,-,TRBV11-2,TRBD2,TGTGCCAGCAGCCCGGGACTAGCGAACTCCTACGAGCAGTACTTC,CASSPGLANSYEQYF